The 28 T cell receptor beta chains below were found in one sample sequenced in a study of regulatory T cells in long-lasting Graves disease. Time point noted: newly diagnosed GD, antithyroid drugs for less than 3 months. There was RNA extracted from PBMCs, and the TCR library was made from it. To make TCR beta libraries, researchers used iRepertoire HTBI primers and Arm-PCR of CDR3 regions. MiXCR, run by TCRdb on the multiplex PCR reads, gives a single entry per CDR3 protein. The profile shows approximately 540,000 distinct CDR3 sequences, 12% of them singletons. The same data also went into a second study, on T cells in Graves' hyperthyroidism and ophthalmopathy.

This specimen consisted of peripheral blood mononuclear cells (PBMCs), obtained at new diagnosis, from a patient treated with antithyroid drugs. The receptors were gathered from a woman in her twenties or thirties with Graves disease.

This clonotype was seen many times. The chain's CDR3 is CASSLSGTGGPRWRTQHF. The CDR3 region has the DNA TGTGCCAGCAGCTTATCTGGGACAGGGGGGCCTCGCTGGAGGACCCAGCATTTT. The chain carries TRBV7-8 and TRBJ1-5; 11 bases line up with TRBD1. Losses at the gene ends were 2 bases for V and 11 bases for J; bases not matched to a gene: 17. In germline, CDR1 is SGHVS, CDR2 FQNEAQ. This CDR3 comprises 18 residues.

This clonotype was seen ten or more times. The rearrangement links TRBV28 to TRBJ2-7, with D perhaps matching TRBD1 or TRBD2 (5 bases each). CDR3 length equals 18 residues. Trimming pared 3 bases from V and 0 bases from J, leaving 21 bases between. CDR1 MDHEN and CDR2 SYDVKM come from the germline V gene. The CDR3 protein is CASSLWGSGGRSSYEQYF. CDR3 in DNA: TGTGCCAGCAGTTTGTGGGGGTCTGGTGGTAGGAGCTCCTACGAGCAGTACTTC.

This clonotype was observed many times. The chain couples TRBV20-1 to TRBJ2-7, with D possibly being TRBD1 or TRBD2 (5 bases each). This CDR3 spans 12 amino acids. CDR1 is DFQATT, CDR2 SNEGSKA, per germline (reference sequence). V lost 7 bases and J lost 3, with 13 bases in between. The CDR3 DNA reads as TGCAGTGGAGGGGACCAGCTCTACGAGCAGTACTTC. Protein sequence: CSGGDQLYEQYF.

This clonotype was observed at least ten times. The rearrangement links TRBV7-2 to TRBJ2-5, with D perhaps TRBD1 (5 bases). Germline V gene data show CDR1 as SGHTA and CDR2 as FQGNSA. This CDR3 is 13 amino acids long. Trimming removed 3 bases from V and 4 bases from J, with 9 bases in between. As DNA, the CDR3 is TGTGCCAGCAGCTTGGGGCTACTAGAGACCCAGTACTTC. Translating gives CASSLGLLETQYF. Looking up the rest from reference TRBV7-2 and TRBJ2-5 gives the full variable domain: GAGVSQSPSNKVTEKGKDVELRCDPISGHTALYWYRQSLGQGLEFLIYFQGNSAPDKSGLPSDRFSAERTGGSVSTLTIQRTQQEDSAVYLCASSLGLLETQYFGPGTRLLVL.

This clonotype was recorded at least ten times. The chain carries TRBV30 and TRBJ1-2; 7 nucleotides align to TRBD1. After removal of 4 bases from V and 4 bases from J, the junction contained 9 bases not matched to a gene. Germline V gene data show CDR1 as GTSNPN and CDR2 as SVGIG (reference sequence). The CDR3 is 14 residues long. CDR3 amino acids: CAWNRDRAGYGYTF. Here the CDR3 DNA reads TGTGCCTGGAACCGAGACAGGGCGGGCTATGGCTACACCTTC.

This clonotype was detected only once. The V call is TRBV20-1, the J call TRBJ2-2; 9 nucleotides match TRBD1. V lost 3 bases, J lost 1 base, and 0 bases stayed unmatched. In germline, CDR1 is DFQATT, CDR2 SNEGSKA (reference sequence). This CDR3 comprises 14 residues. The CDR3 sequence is CSARGQGNTGELFF. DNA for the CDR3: TGCAGTGCTAGGGGACAGGGGAACACCGGGGAGCTGTTTTTT.

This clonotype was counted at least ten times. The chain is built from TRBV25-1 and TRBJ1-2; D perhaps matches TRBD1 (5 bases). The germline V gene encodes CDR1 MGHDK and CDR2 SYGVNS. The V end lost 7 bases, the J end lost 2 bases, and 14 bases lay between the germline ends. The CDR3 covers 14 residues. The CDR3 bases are TGTGCCAGCAATGAGGGGCCGGGGAACTATGGCTACACCTTC. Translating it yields CASNEGPGNYGYTF.

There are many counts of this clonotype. The CDR3 DNA reads TGTGCCAGCAGCGTCGAGGAAAGTTCCTACGAGCAGTACTTC. Its translation is CASSVEESSYEQYF. The gene calls are TRBV9 and TRBJ2-7; no clear D. The germline CDR1 and CDR2 sequences are SGDLS and YYNGEE. V was shortened by 2 bases and J by 1 base, with 10 bases between the two germline ends. The CDR3 runs to 14 residues.

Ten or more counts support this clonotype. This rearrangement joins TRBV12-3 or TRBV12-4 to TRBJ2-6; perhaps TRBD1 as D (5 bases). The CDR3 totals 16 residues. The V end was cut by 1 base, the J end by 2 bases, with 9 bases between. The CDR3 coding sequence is TGTGCCAGCAGTTTAGGAACAGGCCCTGGGGCCAACGTCCTGACTTTC. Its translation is CASSLGTGPGANVLTF.

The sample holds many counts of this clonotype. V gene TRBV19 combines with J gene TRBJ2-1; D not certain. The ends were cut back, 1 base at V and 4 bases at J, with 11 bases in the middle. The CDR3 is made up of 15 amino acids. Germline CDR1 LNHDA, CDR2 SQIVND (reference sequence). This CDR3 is CASSIGLAGYNEQFF. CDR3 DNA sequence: TGTGCCAGTAGTATAGGATTAGCAGGTTACAATGAGCAGTTCTTC.

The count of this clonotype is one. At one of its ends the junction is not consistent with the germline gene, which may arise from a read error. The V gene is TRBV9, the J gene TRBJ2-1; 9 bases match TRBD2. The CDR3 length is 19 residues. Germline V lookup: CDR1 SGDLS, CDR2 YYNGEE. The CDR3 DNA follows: TGTGCCAGCAGCGCCCACCAACCCATTAGCGGGAGCTCCCACAATGAGCAGTTCTTC. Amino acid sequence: CASSAHQPISGSSHNEQFF. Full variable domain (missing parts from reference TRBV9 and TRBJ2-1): DSGVTQTPKHLITATGQRVTLRCSPRSGDLSVYWYQQSLDQGLQFLIQYYNGEERAKGNILERFSAQQFPDLHSELNLSSLELGDSALYFCASSAHQPISGSSHNEQFFGPGTRLTVL.

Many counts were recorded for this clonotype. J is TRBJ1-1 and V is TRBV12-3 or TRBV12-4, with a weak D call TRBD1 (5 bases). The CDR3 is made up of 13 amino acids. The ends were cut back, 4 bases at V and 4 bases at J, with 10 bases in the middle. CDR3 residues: CASSSTVATEAFF. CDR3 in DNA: TGTGCCAGCAGTTCGACAGTTGCCACTGAAGCTTTCTTT.

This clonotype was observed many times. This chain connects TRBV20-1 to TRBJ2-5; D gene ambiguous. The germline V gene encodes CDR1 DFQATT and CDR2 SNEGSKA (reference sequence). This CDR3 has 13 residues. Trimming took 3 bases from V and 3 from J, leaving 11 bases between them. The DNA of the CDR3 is TGCAGTGCTAGGGCTGGACCGAAAGAGACCCAGTACTTC. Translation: CSARAGPKETQYF.

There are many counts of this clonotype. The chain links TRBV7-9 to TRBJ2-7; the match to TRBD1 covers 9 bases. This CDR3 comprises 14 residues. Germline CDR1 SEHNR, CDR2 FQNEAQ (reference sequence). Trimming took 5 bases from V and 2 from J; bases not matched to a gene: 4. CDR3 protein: CASSPGTGTYEQYF. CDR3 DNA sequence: TGTGCCAGCAGCCCCGGGACAGGGACCTACGAGCAGTACTTC.

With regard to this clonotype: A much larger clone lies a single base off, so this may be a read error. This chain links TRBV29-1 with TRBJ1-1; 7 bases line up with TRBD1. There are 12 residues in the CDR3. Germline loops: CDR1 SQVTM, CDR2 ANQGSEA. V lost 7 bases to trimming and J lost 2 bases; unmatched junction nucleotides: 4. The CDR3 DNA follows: TGCAGCGGGCGGGACAGTAACACTGAAGCTTTCTTT. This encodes CSGRDSNTEAFF. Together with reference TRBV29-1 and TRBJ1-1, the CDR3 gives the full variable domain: SAVISQKPSRDICQRGTSLTIQCQVDSQVTMMFWYRQQPGQSLTLIATANQGSEATYESGFVIDKFPISRPNLTFSTLTVSNMSPEDSSIYLCSGRDSNTEAFFGQGTRLTVV.

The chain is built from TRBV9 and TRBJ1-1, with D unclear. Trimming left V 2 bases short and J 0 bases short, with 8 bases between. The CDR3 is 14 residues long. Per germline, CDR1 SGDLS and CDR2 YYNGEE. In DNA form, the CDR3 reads TGTGCCAGCAGCGTCAGAGACATGAACACTGAAGCTTTCTTT. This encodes CASSVRDMNTEAFF.

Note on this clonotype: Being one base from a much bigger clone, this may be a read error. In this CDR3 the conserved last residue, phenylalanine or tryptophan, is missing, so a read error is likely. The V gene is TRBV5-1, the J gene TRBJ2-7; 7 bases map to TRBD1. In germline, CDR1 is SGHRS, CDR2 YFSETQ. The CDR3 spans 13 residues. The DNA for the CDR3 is TGTGCCAGCAGCCCCGACAGGGAAGACGAGCAGTACTTG. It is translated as CASSPDREDEQYL.

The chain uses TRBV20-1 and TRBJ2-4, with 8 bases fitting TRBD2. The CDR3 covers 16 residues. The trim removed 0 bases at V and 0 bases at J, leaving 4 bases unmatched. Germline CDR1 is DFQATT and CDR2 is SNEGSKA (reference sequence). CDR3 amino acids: CSARETSALAKNIQYF. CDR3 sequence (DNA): TGCAGTGCTAGAGAGACTAGCGCTTTAGCCAAAAACATTCAGTACTTC.

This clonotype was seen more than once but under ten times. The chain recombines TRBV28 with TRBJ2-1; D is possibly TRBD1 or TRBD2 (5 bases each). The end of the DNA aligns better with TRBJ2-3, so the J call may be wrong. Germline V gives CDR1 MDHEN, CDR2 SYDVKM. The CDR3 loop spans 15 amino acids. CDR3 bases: TGTGCCAGCAGTTTATTGGGGGACGACACAGATACGCAGTATTTT. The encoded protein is CASSLLGDDTDTQYF.

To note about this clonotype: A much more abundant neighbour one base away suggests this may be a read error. CDR3 residues: CASQRSSNNEQFF. The CDR3 coding sequence is TGTGCCAGCCAACGGAGCTCCAACAATGAGCAGTTCTTC. The chain links TRBV6-2 or TRBV6-3 to TRBJ2-1, with unresolved D. Germline CDR1 reads MNHEY; CDR2 reads SVGEGT. This CDR3 contains 13 residues.

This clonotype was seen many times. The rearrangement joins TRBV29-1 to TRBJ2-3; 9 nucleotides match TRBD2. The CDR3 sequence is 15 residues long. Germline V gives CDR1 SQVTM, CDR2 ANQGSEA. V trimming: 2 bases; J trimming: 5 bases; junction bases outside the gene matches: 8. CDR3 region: CSVESAGGREDTQYF. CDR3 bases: TGCAGCGTTGAATCAGCGGGAGGACGGGAAGATACGCAGTATTTT.

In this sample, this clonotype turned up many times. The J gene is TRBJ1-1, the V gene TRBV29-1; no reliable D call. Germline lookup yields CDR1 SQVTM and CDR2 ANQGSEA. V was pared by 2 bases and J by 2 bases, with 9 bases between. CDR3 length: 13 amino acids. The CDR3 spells CSVELVGNTEAFF. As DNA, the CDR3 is TGCAGCGTTGAATTGGTCGGTAACACTGAAGCTTTCTTT.

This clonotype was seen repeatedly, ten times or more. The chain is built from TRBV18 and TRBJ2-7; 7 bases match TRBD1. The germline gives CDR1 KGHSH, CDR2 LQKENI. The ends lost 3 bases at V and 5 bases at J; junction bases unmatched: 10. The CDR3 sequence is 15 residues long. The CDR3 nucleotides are TGTGCCAGCTCACCTGACAAGGGGGCTCGCGACGAGCAGTACTTC. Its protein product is CASSPDKGARDEQYF.

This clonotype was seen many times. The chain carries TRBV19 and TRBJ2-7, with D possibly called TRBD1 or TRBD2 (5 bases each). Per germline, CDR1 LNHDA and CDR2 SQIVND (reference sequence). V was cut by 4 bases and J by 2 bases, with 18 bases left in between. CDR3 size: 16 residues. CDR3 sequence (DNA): TGTGCCAGTAGTAAAAATCCCGGGACGCCCGCCTACGAGCAGTACTTC. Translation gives CASSKNPGTPAYEQYF.

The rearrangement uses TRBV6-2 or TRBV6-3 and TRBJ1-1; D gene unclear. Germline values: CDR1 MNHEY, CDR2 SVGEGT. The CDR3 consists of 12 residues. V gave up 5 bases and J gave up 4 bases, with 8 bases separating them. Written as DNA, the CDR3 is TGTGCCAGCAGTCGGACGGGCACTGAAGCTTTCTTT. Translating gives CASSRTGTEAFF.

Here the CDR3 reads CSARESGRARETQYF. CDR3 nucleotides: TGCAGTGCTAGAGAGAGCGGGAGGGCCCGAGAGACCCAGTACTTC. This rearrangement joins TRBV20-1 to TRBJ2-5, with TRBD2 identical over 10 bases. Trimming removed 0 bases from V and 4 bases from J; junction bases left unmatched: 5. CDR1 is DFQATT, CDR2 SNEGSKA, per germline (reference sequence). The CDR3 contains 15 residues.

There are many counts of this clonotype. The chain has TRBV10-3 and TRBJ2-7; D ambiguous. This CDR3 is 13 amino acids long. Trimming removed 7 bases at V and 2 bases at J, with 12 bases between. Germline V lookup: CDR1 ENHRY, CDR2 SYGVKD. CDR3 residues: CAITPDVTYEQYF. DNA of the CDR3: TGTGCCATCACCCCAGACGTGACCTACGAGCAGTACTTC.

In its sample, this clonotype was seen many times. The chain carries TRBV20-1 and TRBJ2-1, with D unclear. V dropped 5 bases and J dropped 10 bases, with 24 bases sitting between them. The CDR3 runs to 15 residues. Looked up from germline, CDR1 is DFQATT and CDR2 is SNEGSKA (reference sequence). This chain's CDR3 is CSALLLRPPRGEQFF. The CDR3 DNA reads TGCAGTGCTCTACTACTCCGGCCGCCGCGAGGAGAGCAGTTCTTC.